This note documents a single TCR beta chain sequence. This entry is derived from a study of blood T cells in healthy people across ages. With a J-beta primer mix and a sample-barcoded 5' primer, a second PCR ran about 6 to 11 cycles. One entry per CDR3 protein, called by TCRdb with MiXCR from the 5' RACE reads. The data hold roughly 1,800,000 distinct CDR3 sequences, with less than 50% observed a single time. Sequencing was performed on blood. The origin of this receptor is a woman in her forties in good health.

CDR3 loop: CASSLIPSGGYEQYF. For the CDR3, the DNA is TGTGCCAGCAGTTTAATCCCTAGCGGGGGCTACGAGCAGTACTTC. The J gene is TRBJ2-7, the V gene TRBV27; 10 bases map to TRBD2. Unmatched junction bases numbered 4, after V lost 2 bases and J lost 3 bases. The CDR3 is 15 residues long. Germline V gene sequence: CDR1 MNHEY, CDR2 SMNVEV (reference sequence).